A selection of T cell receptor beta chains follows, all from one sample in a study of post-analysis software for immune sequencing data. Using its own MiXCR run on the PCR reads, TCRdb lists one record per CDR3 protein. The sample comprises hundreds of thousands of distinct CDR3 sequences, 59% of which are singletons, and roughly 12% rests with the top ten. Sequences were obtained from blood. Receptors originate from a girl aged 2-10 years with multiple sclerosis. The conserved cysteine and the conserved F or W are not part of the CDR3 here. The D gene is left open where the match is weak.

cdr3_aa d_call j_call v_call
ASSRDRGGSPDNERF TRBD1 TRBJ2-1 TRBV10-1
SAETAGAPDTQY . TRBJ2-3 TRBV29-1
ASSESGLAGFNEQF TRBD2 TRBJ2-1 TRBV10-2
ASTVTSGKTPAFDEQY TRBD2 TRBJ2-7 TRBV6-1
ASSKEARGPSTDTQY . TRBJ2-3 TRBV9
SARPDAHEQY . . TRBV20-1
ASSPAGEAF . TRBJ1-1 TRBV9
ASSEWAGIMGTQY . TRBJ2-5 TRBV25-1
ASSSRGQGALSEQY TRBD1 . TRBV5-1
SVEGDRGSYGYT TRBD1 TRBJ1-2 TRBV29-1
ASSHAGQGKTQY TRBD1 TRBJ2-5 TRBV3-1
SARGSPRAYNEQF . TRBJ2-1 TRBV20-1
ASSFPIEGVHEQF . TRBJ2-1 TRBV5-1
ASSQKPGGDQETQY . TRBJ2-5 TRBV3-1
ASSYSPGGATEAF TRBD1 TRBJ1-1 TRBV6-5
ASSYSDRSYGYT . TRBJ1-2 TRBV6-5
ASSRLAGHTGELF TRBD2 TRBJ2-2 TRBV6-5
ASAFLAGSDTQY TRBD2 TRBJ2-3 TRBV6-1
ASSAAGDGNIQY TRBD2 TRBJ2-4 TRBV11-2
ASSTAGTSYGYT . TRBJ1-2 TRBV12-3/TRBV12-4
SVGTGSSYAEAF TRBD1 TRBJ1-1 TRBV29-1
SVSQGGVSEAF TRBD1 TRBJ1-1 TRBV29-1
ATSAQQGRTFTEAF . TRBJ1-1 TRBV24-1
SATTGPFDQPQH TRBD1 TRBJ1-5 TRBV29-1
ASSPRQNPTDTQY . TRBJ2-3 TRBV7-2
ASSPRLSSYNEQF . TRBJ2-1 TRBV27
ASKVGGPDTQY . TRBJ2-3 TRBV5-1
ASSLPQLGVPTDTQY . TRBJ2-3 TRBV28
ASSFVDTQY . TRBJ2-3 TRBV7-2
ASRRQSDTQY . TRBJ2-3 TRBV12-3/TRBV12-4
ASSYPGQMNTEAF TRBD1 TRBJ1-1 TRBV6-6
ASSYFGRGSYEQY . . TRBV6-5
SARGPSGPRYNEQF . TRBJ2-1 TRBV20-1
ASSQGADLGDTQY . TRBJ2-3 TRBV4-2
TSSAVPGQGTNEQF TRBD1 TRBJ2-1 TRBV11-2
ASSLWSGLTYNEQF . TRBJ2-1 TRBV7-9
ASSLRDSPSSYNSPLH . TRBJ1-6 TRBV5-6
ATRGLAESGDTQY TRBD2 TRBJ2-3 TRBV10-3
ASSHIDHNEQF . TRBJ2-1 TRBV27
ASSWGVAGNGEQY TRBD2 TRBJ2-7 TRBV7-9
ATSRGKTGQF . TRBJ2-1 TRBV15
ASIGRSRNHYGYT . TRBJ1-2 TRBV28
ASSIQGVNGYT TRBD1 TRBJ1-2 TRBV12-3/TRBV12-4
ASSQDWQERF . TRBJ2-1 TRBV4-1